This T cell receptor (beta chain) was sequenced in a study of blood T cell repertoires in COVID-19. Looking at the study overall: COVID-19 samples, acute and convalescent, were from the United States, Italy and Spain.

The CDR3 totals 16 residues. V shed 3 bases and J 2 bases; nucleotides not matched to a gene: 8. Germline-derived CDR1 and CDR2 are SGHDT and YYEEEE. Sequencing used immunoSEQ multiplex PCR; TCRdb keeps in-frame clones, though not all of them. The repertoire holds some 530,000 clones, with around 85% as singletons. Individuals drawn from around 25 US areas were about 18 to 100 years old. Participant-reported clinical history was the basis for cohort assignment. For recovered donors of Cohort 3, there were two negative PCRs, clearance, or symptom resolution. This chain joins TRBV5-6 and TRBJ2-7; 10 bases match TRBD1. Sequenced input: PBMCs or T cells enriched from blood (not recorded which). This TCR was sampled from a woman aged 60-75 years who had recovered from COVID-19. Written as DNA, the CDR3 is TGTGCCAGCAGCTCCACCGGGACAGGGGACCCCTACGAGCAGTACTTC. Residues: CASSSTGTGDPYEQYF. Filled out from reference TRBV5-6 and TRBJ2-7, the complete variable domain reads DAGVTQSPTHLIKTRGQQVTLRCSPKSGHDTVSWYQQALGQGPQFIFQYYEEEERQRGNFPDRFSGHQFPNYSSELNVNALLLGDSALYLCASSSTGTGDPYEQYFGPGTRLTVT.